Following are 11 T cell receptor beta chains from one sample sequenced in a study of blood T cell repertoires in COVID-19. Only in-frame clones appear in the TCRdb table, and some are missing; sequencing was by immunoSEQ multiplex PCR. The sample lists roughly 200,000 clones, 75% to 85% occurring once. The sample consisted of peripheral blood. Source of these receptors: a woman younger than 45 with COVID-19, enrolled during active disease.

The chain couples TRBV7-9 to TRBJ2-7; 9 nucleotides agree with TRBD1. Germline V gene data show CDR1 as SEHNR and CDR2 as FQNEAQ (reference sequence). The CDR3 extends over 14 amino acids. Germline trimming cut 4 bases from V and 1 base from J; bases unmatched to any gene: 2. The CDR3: CASSWDRESYEQYF. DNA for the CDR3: TGTGCCAGCAGCTGGGACAGGGAATCCTACGAGCAGTACTTC.

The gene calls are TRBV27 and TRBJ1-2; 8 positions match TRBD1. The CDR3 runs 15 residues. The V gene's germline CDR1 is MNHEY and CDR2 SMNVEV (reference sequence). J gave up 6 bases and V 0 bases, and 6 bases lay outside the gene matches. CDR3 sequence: CASSLSSQGADGYTF. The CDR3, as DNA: TGTGCCAGCAGTTTATCGAGCCAGGGGGCCGATGGCTACACCTTC.

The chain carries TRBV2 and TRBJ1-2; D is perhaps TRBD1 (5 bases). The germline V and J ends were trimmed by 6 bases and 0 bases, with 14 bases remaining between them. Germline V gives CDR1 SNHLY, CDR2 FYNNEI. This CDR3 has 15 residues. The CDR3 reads CASRAQGGPNYGYTF. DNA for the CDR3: TGTGCCAGCAGGGCGCAGGGAGGTCCTAACTATGGCTACACCTTC. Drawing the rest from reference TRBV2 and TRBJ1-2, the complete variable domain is EPEVTQTPSHQVTQMGQEVILRCVPISNHLYFYWYRQILGQKVEFLVSFYNNEISEKSEIFDDQFSVERPDGSNFTLKIRSTKLEDSAMYFCASRAQGGPNYGYTFGSGTRLTVV.

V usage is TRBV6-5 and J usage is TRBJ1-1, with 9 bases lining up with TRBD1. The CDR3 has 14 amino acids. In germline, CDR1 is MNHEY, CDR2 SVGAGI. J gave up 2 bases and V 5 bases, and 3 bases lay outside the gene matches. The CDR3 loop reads CASSNRGLNTEAFF. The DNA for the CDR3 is TGTGCCAGCAGTAACAGGGGGCTAAACACTGAAGCTTTCTTT.

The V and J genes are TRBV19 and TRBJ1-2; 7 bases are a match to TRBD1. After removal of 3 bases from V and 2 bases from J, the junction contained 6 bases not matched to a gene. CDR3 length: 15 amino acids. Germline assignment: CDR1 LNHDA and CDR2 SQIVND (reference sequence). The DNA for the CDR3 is TGTGCCAGTAGTATTTCGGACAGGAGAAACTATGGCTACACCTTC. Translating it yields CASSISDRRNYGYTF.

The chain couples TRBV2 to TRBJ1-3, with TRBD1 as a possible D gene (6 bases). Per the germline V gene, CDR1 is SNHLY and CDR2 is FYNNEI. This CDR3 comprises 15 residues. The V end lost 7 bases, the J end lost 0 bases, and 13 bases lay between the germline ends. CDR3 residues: CASTAQGFSGNTIYF. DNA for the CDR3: TGTGCCAGCACCGCACAGGGCTTCTCTGGAAACACCATATATTTT.

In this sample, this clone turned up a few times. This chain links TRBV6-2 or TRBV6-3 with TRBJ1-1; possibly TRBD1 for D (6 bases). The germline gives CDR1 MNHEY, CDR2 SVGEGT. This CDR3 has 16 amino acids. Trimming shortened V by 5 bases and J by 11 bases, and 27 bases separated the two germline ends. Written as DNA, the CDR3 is TGTGCCAGCAGTCAGTTTAAGACAGGCGAGAGGGGTTCGGCTTTCTTT. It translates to CASSQFKTGERGSAFF.

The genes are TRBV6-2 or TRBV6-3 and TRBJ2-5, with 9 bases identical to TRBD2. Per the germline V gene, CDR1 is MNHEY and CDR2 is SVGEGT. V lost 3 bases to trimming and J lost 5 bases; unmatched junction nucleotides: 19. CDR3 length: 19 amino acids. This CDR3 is CASSYSGSEREATRETQYF. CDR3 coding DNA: TGTGCCAGCAGTTATTCGGGTAGTGAGCGGGAGGCCACTCGGGAGACCCAGTACTTC.

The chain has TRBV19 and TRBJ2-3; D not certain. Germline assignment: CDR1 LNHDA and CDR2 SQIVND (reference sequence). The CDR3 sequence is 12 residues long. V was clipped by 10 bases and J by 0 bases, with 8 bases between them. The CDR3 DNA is TGTGCCACACGACTCAGCACAGATACGCAGTATTTT. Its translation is CATRLSTDTQYF. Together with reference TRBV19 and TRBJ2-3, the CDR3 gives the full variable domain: DGGITQSPKYLFRKEGQNVTLSCEQNLNHDAMYWYRQDPGQGLRLIYYSQIVNDFQKGDIAEGYSVSREKKESFPLTVTSAQKNPTAFYLCATRLSTDTQYFGPGTRLTVL.

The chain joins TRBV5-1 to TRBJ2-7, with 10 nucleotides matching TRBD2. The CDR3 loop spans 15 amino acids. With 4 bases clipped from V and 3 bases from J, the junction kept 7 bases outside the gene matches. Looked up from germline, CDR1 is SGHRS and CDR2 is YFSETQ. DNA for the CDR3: TGCGCCAGCAGCCCCGGGACTAGCGAGCTCTACGAGCAGTACTTC. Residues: CASSPGTSELYEQYF.

CDR3 nucleotide sequence: TGTGCCAGTAGTTGGACTAGCGGGAGACGTACAGATACGCAGTATTTT. This encodes CASSWTSGRRTDTQYF. The chain links TRBV19 to TRBJ2-3, with 13 bases matching TRBD2. Per germline, CDR1 LNHDA and CDR2 SQIVND (reference sequence). The CDR3 extends over 16 amino acids. With 5 bases clipped from V and 3 bases from J, the junction kept 5 bases outside the gene matches. The full variable domain, completed using reference TRBV19 and TRBJ2-3, is DGGITQSPKYLFRKEGQNVTLSCEQNLNHDAMYWYRQDPGQGLRLIYYSQIVNDFQKGDIAEGYSVSREKKESFPLTVTSAQKNPTAFYLCASSWTSGRRTDTQYFGPGTRLTVL.